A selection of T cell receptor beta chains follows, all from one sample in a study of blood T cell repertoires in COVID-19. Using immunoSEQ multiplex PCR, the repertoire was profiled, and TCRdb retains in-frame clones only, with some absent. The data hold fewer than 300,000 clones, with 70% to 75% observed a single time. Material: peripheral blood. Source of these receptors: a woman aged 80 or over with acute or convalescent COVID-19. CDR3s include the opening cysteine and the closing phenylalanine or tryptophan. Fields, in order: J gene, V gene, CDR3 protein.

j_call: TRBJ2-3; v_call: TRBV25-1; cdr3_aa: CASSDRTSGNTDTQYF
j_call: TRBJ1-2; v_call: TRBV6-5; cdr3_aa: CASKLDRDGYTF
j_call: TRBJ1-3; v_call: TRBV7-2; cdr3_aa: CASSLEGMVGNTIYF
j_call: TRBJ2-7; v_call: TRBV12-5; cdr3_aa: CASGRTAYEQYF
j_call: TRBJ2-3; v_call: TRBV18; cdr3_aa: CASSPLGTSDTQYF
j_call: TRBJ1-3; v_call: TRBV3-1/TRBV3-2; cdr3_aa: CASSPQHSGNTIYF
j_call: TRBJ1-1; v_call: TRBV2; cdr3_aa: CASRGQGIEAFF
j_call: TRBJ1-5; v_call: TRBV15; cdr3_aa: CATSIQVGNQPQHF
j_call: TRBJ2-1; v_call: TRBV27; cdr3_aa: CASSGLAGGEDEQFF
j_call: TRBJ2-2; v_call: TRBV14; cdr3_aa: CASSQPEGTARLGELFF
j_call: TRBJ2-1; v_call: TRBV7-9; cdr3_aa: CASSARTSAVYDEQFF
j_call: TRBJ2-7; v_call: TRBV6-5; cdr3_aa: CASSYAAQGYYEQYF
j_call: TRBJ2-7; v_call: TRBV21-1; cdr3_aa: CASSKGLGGYEQYF
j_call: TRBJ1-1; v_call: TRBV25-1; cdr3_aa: CATTETGGTEAFF
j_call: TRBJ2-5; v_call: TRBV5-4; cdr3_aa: CASSFASGGRETQYF
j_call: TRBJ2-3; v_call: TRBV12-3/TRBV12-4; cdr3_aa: CASSWDGWETQYF
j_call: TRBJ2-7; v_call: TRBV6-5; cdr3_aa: CASSPFPSYEQYF
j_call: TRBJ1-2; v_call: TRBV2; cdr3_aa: CASRRTGAPSDGYTF
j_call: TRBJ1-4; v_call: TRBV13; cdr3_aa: CASSERQGLREKLFF
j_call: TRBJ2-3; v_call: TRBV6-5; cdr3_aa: CASKGLAGADTQYF
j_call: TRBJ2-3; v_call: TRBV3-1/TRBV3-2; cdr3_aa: CASSRSGRGSTVSDTQYF
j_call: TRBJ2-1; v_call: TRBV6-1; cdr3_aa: CASSDDPRLNNEQFF
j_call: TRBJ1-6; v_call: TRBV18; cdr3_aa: CASSPIQGVDSPLHF
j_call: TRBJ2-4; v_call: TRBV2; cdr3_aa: CASSLAGVAKNIQYF
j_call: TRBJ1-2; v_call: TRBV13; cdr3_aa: CASSLPGQEANYGYTF
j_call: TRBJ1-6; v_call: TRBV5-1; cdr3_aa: CASSSLTGSNSPLHF
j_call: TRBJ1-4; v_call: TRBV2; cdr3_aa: CASSELQGNRVKLFF
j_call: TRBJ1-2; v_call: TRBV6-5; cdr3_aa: CASSRTGVGGYTF
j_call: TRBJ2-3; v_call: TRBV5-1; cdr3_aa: CASSAKGAITDTQYF
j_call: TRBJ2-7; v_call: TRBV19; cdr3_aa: CASSVPGRGTYEQYF
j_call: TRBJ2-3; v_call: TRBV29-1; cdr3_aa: CSVLPQPLTSGEDTQYF
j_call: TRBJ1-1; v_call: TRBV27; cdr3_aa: CASSLKGGTEAFF
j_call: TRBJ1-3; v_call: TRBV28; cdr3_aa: CASSLAVFRGNTIYF